This TCR beta chain was sequenced for a study of CD8+ T cells in alopecia areata (dated by TCRdb to between 2017 and 2018). Regarding the research as a whole: Treated patients were enrolled in an open-label pilot trial of oral tofacitinib at 5 to 10 mg twice daily for moderate-to-severe alopecia areata. Scalp clonality was compared across normal scalp (n=4), patchy alopecia areata scalp (n=8), and alopecia totalis/universalis scalp (n=8). Patients on tofacitinib were biopsied at baseline and after 4 and 24 weeks of treatment, and several of the patients also had a later scalp biopsy. TCRbeta CDR3 regions were amplified by immunoSEQ multiplex PCR with 35 Vbeta forward and 13 Jbeta reverse primers. The study used high-throughput TCRbeta sequencing to examine T cell clonal expansion in alopecia areata, in both the C3H/HeJ mouse model and human patients. Tofacitinib was given for 6 to 18 months, followed by 6 months of follow-up off drug to assess delayed response and recurrence. On the human side, TCRbeta sequencing was run on scalp tissue and on sorted CD4+ and CD8+ peripheral blood T cells from healthy controls and from alopecia areata patients with either patchy or totalis/universalis disease. RNA was extracted with the PAXgene miRNA kit for fixed scalp, the miRNeasy kit for PBMCs, and the RNeasy kit for mouse skin.

The meaning of the sample's time point label: baseline before oral tofacitinib. Peripheral blood and lesional scalp punch biopsies were obtained from patients with alopecia areata. PBMCs were isolated by density centrifugation and stained for CD3, CD4 and CD8, and CD4+ and CD8+ T cells were sorted on a FACSAria. The library relied on the immunoSEQ multiplex PCR assay. RNA was extracted from all samples and reverse transcribed into cDNA as template for TCR sequencing. First-strand cDNA was synthesized using SuperScript III with a 2:1 mix of oligo-dT and random hexamers. A synthetic immune receptor repertoire was used to assess amplification bias, and residual bias was removed computationally. From the authors' description of their analysis: After raw reads were preprocessed to remove errors, the CDR3 was defined following IMGT conventions as running from the conserved cysteine to phenylalanine. To get clonality, Shannon entropy was normalized by log2 of the number of productive unique TCRs and the result was subtracted from 1. Whether scalp clones were CD4 or CD8 was inferred by matching scalp TCRbeta sequences against CD4 and CD8 repertoires sorted from blood. TCRdb holds this immuneACCESS table with in-frame rearrangements only. Some clones are missing; in checked studies, unresolved V genes explain under half, and the rest has no known cause. The V and J calls and clone size are taken from that table; D and trimming were inferred from the DNA. This sample has around 130,000 clones in its table, and roughly 61% of those were observed once. Of the sample, under 5% is held by the ten largest clones.

As for this clone: What antigen it recognizes has not been identified. Base qualities were left out, and no much larger clone turns up one base away.

What the study reported, not specific to this receptor: Compared with normal scalp, lesional scalp, particularly in alopecia totalis/universalis, had higher clonality and more expanded CD8+ clones, which suggests antigenic drive. TCR sequences shared between patients were less clear than in mice, possibly partly because of HLA diversity in the patient population. Resident alphabeta T cells in normal human skin are also sequenced, complicating scalp TCR repertoire analysis, unlike mouse skin dominated by gammadelta T cells.

This TCR was recovered from a human donor with alopecia areata. This specimen was CD4+ T cells sorted from blood, taken at week 0.

The nucleotide sequence is TGTGCCAGCAGGAGACAGGGCGCGGGGGGCAATCAGCCCCAGCATTTT. It encodes CASRRQGAGGNQPQHF. The chain is made from TRBV27 and TRBJ1-5; TRBD1 aligns with 7 central bases. Sequences MNHEY (CDR1) and SMNVEV (CDR2) are obtained from the germline V gene (reference sequence). The V end gives up 6 bases and the J end 2 bases, leaving 10 bases in the junction not matched to a gene. The CDR3 starts with the cysteine, ends with the phenylalanine, and has 16 residues. CDR3 DNA is the only sequence kept; it has 48 bases, read in frame from the first base.